A selection of T cell receptor beta chains follows, all from one sample in a study of a mutant IDH1 vaccine in newly diagnosed glioma. Sequencing was performed with immunoSEQ multiplex PCR; in TCRdb, only in-frame clones are kept and a portion is missing. The sample records 40,000 or so clones, about four fifths being singletons. Antigens for these TCRs are unknown. Here the sequenced sample was PBMCs, taken from a glioma patient whose treatment included an IDH1 peptide vaccine. The receptor set was obtained from a man aged 35-49 years with glioma. Each CDR3 is given without its conserved first and last residue. The order of the fields is V gene, CDR3 protein.

v_call: TRBV7-2
cdr3_aa: ASREPGSYEQY

v_call: TRBV29-1
cdr3_aa: SVARLAEGGGELF

v_call: TRBV6-5
cdr3_aa: ASSRDRVEPQH

v_call: TRBV7-2
cdr3_aa: ASRGLAQETQY

v_call: TRBV7-8
cdr3_aa: ASSLARGRGANVLT

v_call: TRBV5-1
cdr3_aa: ASSLALLAGADEQF

v_call: TRBV4-3
cdr3_aa: ASSQDSGTESYEQY

v_call: TRBV6-6
cdr3_aa: ATNSGTGNYEQY

v_call: TRBV2
cdr3_aa: ASSERVLKTEAF

v_call: TRBV10-3
cdr3_aa: AISAAGAYEQY

v_call: TRBV5-6
cdr3_aa: ASSRAWVRALTYEQY

v_call: TRBV7-2
cdr3_aa: ASSLQQGATGELF

v_call: TRBV6-5
cdr3_aa: ASSYSRREGRYEQY

v_call: TRBV6-5
cdr3_aa: ASSSTTSGDNEQF

v_call: TRBV29-1
cdr3_aa: SVDARGTETQY

v_call: TRBV7-2
cdr3_aa: ASSTQRDSYYGYT

v_call: TRBV6-1
cdr3_aa: ASASSYEQY

v_call: TRBV29-1
cdr3_aa: SATSERTYEQY